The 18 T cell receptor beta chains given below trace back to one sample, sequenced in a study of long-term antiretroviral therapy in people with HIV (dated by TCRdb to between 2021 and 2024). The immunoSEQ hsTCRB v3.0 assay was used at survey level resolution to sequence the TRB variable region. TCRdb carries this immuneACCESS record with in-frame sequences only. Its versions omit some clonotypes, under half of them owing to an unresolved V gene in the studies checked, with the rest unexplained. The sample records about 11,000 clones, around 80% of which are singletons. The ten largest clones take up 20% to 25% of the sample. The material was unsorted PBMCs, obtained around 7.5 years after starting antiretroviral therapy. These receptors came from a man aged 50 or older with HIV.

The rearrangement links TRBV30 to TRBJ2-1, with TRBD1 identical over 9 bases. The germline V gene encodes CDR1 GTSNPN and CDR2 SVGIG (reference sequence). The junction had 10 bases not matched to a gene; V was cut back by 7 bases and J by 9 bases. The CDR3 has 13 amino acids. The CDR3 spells CAFYPTGGGEQFF. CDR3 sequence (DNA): TGTGCCTTTTATCCCACAGGGGGCGGTGAGCAGTTCTTC.

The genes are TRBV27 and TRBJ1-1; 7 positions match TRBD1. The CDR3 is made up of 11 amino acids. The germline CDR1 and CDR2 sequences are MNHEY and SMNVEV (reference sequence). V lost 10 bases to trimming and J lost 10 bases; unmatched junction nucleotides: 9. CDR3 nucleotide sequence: TGTGCCACCGCGAAAGGGGGCGGAGCTTTCTTT. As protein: CATAKGGGAFF.

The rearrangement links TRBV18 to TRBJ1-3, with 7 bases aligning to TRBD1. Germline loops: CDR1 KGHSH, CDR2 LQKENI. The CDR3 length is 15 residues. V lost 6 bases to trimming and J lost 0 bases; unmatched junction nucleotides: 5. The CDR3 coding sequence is TGTGCCAGCTCGATGGGACAGAACTCTGGAAACACCATATATTTT. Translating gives CASSMGQNSGNTIYF.

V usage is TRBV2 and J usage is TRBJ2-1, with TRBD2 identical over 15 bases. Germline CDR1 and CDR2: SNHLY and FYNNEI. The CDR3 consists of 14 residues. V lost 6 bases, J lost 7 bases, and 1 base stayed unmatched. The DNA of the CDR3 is TGTGCCAGCAGAGGACTAGCGGGGGGGAATGAGCAGTTCTTC. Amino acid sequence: CASRGLAGGNEQFF.

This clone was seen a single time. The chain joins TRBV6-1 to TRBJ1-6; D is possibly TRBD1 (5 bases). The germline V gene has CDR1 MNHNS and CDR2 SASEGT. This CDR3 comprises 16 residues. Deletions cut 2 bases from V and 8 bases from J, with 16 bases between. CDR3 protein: CASSEYLAGLDSPLHF. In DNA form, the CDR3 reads TGTGCCAGCAGTGAATATCTGGCAGGGTTGGATTCACCCCTCCACTTT.

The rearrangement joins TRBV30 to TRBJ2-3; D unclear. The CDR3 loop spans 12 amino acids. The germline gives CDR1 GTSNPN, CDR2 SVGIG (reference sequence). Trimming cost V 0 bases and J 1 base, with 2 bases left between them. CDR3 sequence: CAWSVGTDTQYF. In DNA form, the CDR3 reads TGTGCCTGGAGTGTAGGCACAGATACGCAGTATTTT.

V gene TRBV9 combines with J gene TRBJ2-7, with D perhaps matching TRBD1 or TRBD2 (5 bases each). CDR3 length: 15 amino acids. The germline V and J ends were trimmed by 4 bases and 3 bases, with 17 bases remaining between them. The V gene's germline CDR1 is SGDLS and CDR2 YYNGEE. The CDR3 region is CASSFRDGGDYEQYF. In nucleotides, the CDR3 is TGTGCCAGCAGCTTCCGGGACGGTGGGGACTACGAGCAGTACTTC.

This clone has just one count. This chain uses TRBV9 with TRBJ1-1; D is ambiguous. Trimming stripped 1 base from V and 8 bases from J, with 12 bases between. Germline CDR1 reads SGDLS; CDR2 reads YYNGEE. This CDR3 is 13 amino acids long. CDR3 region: CASSVISDSEAFF. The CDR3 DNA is TGTGCCAGCAGCGTAATTTCGGATTCCGAAGCTTTCTTT.

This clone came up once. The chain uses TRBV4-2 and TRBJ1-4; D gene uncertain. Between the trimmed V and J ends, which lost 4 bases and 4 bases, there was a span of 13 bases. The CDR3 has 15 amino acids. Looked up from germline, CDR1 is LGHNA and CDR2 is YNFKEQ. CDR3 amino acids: CASSPTAQSNEKLFF. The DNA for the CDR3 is TGTGCCAGCAGCCCCACGGCCCAAAGTAATGAAAAACTGTTTTTT.

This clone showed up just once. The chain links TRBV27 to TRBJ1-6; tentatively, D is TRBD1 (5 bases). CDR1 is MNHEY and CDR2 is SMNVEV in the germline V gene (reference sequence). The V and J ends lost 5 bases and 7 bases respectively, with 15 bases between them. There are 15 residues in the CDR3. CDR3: CASSASWGGNSPLHF. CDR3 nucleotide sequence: TGTGCCAGCAGTGCCTCATGGGGGGGAAATTCACCCCTCCACTTT.

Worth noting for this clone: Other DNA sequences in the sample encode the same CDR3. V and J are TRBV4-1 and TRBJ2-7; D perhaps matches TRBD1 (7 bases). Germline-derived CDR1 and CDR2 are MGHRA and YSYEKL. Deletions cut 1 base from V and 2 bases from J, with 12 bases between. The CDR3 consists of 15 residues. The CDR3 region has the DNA TGCGCCAGCAGCCAAGGTCAGGGGGGCACCTACGAGCAGTACTTC. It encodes CASSQGQGGTYEQYF.

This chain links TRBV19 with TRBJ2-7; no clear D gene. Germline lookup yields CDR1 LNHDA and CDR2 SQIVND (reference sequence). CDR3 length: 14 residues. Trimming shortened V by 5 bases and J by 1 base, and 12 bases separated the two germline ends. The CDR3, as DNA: TGTGCCAGTAGTGCCACAAGTCTATCCTACGAGCAGTACTTC. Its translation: CASSATSLSYEQYF.

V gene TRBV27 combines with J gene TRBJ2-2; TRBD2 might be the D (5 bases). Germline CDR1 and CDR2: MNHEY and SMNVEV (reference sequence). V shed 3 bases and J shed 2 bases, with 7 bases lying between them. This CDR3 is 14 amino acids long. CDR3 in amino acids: CASSFGLNTGELFF. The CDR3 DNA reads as TGTGCCAGCAGTTTTGGACTTAACACCGGGGAGCTGTTTTTT.

The DNA for the CDR3 is TGTGCCAGCAGTAACACCGGGACTAGAATGTACGAGCAGTACTTC. This sequence encodes CASSNTGTRMYEQYF. The J gene is TRBJ2-7, the V gene TRBV6-5, with 8 positions matching TRBD2. This CDR3 has 15 amino acids. Losses at the gene ends were 5 bases for V and 4 bases for J; bases not matched to a gene: 10. Germline CDR1 is MNHEY and CDR2 is SVGAGI.

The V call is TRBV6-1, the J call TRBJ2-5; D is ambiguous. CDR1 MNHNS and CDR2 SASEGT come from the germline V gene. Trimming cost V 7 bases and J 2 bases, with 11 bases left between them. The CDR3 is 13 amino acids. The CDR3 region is CASKNWVQETQYF. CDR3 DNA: TGTGCCAGCAAGAACTGGGTTCAAGAGACCCAGTACTTC.

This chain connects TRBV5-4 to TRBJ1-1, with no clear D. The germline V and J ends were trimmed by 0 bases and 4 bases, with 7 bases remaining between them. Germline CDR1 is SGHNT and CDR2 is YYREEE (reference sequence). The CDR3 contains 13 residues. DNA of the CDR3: TGTGCCAGCAGCTTGGATGAGAGCACTGAAGCTTTCTTT. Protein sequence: CASSLDESTEAFF.

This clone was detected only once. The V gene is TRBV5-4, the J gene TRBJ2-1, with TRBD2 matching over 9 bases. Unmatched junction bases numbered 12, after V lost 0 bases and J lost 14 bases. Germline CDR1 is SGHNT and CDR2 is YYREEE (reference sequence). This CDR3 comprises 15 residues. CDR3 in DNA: TGTGCCAGCAGCTTGGGGCATGAGGCGGGGGGGCTTAAGTTCTTC. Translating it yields CASSLGHEAGGLKFF.

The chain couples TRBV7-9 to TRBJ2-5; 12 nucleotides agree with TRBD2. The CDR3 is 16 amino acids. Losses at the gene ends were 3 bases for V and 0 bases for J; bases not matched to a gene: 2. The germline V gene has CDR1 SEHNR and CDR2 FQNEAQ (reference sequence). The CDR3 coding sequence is TGTGCCAGCAGCTTCAGGACTAGCGGGGACCAAGAGACCCAGTACTTC. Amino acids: CASSFRTSGDQETQYF.